The clone carrying this TCR beta chain was recorded at least ten times. Its antigen is not known. This sample was taken from a study of T cell repertoires in cytomegalovirus infection. The overall study: Public TCR beta signature analysis indicated the presence of both CMV infection and matching HLA type. Study-wide points: Predominance within the ex vivo response was attributable to HLA-C-restricted CMV-specific TCR beta clonotypes. Based on cumulative public TCR beta family frequency, carriers of CMV plus the relevant HLA were identified.

TCRdb re-called the reads through MiXCR, storing one row per CDR3 protein. The repertoire includes over 200,000 distinct CDR3 sequences, about an eighth of them detected once, and around 8.1% sits in the top ten. CDR1 is SQVTM, CDR2 ANQGSEA, per germline. CDR3 length: 12 residues. The trim removed 1 base at V and 6 bases at J, leaving 2 bases unmatched. The sample taken for sequencing was PBMCs. The sequence derives from a human donor in good health (CMV status not recorded). Some clones in this sample may be carry-over from other donors' samples. The chain combines TRBV29-1 with TRBJ1-2; the match to TRBD1 covers 7 bases. CDR3 nucleotide sequence: TGCAGCGTTGAAGGACAGGGCAATGGCTACACCTTC. Amino acid sequence: CSVEGQGNGYTF.